Below, 29 T cell receptor beta chains from the same sample are listed, as sequenced in a study of T cells in Graves' hyperthyroidism and ophthalmopathy. From RNA transcripts, TCR beta CDR3 regions were amplified. Initially, a first-round RT-PCR of the TCR CDR3 employed the HTBI primer set. TCRdb independently ran MiXCR on the multiplex PCR reads; one entry per CDR3 protein. The table lists fewer than 750,000 distinct CDR3 sequences, 40% to 55% of them singletons. Sequencing was performed on peripheral blood or thyroid tissue (not recorded which). Receptors were obtained from a woman aged 18-35 years with Graves' hyperthyroidism.

This clonotype occurred many times. This chain uses TRBV24-1 with TRBJ2-7; D is ambiguous. This CDR3 has 13 amino acids. Looked up from germline, CDR1 is KGHDR and CDR2 is SFDVKD. Trimming removed 3 bases at V and 3 bases at J, with 8 bases between. The CDR3 loop reads CATSDRIHYEQYF. CDR3 DNA sequence: TGTGCCACCAGTGATCGTATCCACTACGAGCAGTACTTC.

This clonotype was seen at least ten times. V is TRBV27 and J is TRBJ1-2; possibly TRBD1 for D (6 bases). V lost 4 bases, J lost 4 bases, and 10 bases lay in between. The CDR3 consists of 13 residues. Germline CDR1 reads MNHEY; CDR2 reads SMNVEV (reference sequence). The CDR3, as DNA: TGTGCCAGCAGTTGGACAGCTTTCTATGGCTACACCTTC. Encoded protein: CASSWTAFYGYTF.

This clonotype showed up many times. V is TRBV20-1 and J is TRBJ2-2; TRBD2 matches at 16 bases. CDR1 is DFQATT and CDR2 is SNEGSKA in the germline V gene (reference sequence). The ends lost 1 base at V and 6 bases at J; junction bases unmatched: 2. The CDR3 loop spans 16 amino acids. The CDR3: CSARAGTSGRAGELFF. CDR3 bases: TGCAGTGCTAGAGCCGGGACTAGCGGGAGGGCCGGGGAGCTGTTTTTT.

Turning to this clonotype: The conserved final phenylalanine or tryptophan is absent from the CDR3, which likely points to a read error. The DNA is omitted, as the CDR3 cannot be located on it reliably, and the CDR3 follows TCRdb's listing. V gene TRBV11-1 combines with J gene TRBJ1-2; the table's D gene call, TRBD1, was not cross checked with the DNA. The CDR3 spans 12 residues, counting both ends. Germline V gives CDR1 SGHAT, CDR2 FQDESV (reference sequence). The CDR3 sequence: CASSLTGQGHDI.

The table lists this clonotype with many counts. The V and J genes are TRBV5-1 and TRBJ1-2; possibly TRBD1 for D (5 bases). Germline V gene data show CDR1 as SGHRS and CDR2 as YFSETQ. Trimming took 6 bases from V and 1 from J, leaving 13 bases between them. The CDR3 length is 14 residues. CDR3 nucleotide sequence: TGCGCCAGCAAGGGGAGCTTCGTTAACTATGGCTACACCTTC. It encodes CASKGSFVNYGYTF.

In this sample, this clonotype turned up many times. The gene calls are TRBV9 and TRBJ1-5, with 10 nucleotides matching TRBD1. J lost 5 bases, V lost 3 bases, and 2 bases had no gene match. The CDR3 is 14 amino acids. The V gene's germline CDR1 is SGDLS and CDR2 YYNGEE. CDR3 residues: CASSDGTGDQPQHF. CDR3 in DNA: TGTGCCAGCAGCGACGGGACAGGGGATCAGCCCCAGCATTTT.

This clonotype appeared a single time. The chain is built from TRBV29-1 and TRBJ2-1; 7 nucleotides match TRBD2. Germline-derived CDR1 and CDR2 are SQVTM and ANQGSEA. Losses at the gene ends were 3 bases for V and 4 bases for J; bases not matched to a gene: 6. The CDR3 is 14 residues long. The CDR3 loop is CSVESSGQYNEQFF. As DNA, the CDR3 is TGCAGCGTTGAGAGTAGCGGGCAGTACAATGAGCAGTTCTTC.

The rearrangement uses TRBV7-9 and TRBJ1-2; TRBD1 aligns across 7 bases. In germline, CDR1 is SEHNR, CDR2 FQNEAQ (reference sequence). There are 14 residues in the CDR3. V gave up 5 bases and J gave up 6 bases; unmatched junction bases: 9. The CDR3 reads CASSHTGTVDGYTF. The CDR3, as DNA: TGTGCCAGCAGCCACACCGGGACAGTGGATGGCTACACCTTC.

This clonotype has a single count. The V gene is TRBV24-1, the J gene TRBJ2-5; 7 positions match TRBD2. V gave up 7 bases and J gave up 0 bases; unmatched junction bases: 13. This CDR3 has 17 residues. CDR1 and CDR2 (germline): KGHDR, SFDVKD. CDR3: CATSSLLEGGYQETQYF. The CDR3 nucleotides are TGTGCCACCAGCAGCTTACTCGAGGGAGGGTACCAAGAGACCCAGTACTTC.

This clonotype was recorded many times. This chain links TRBV29-1 with TRBJ1-1; tentative D call: TRBD1 (5 bases). CDR1 is SQVTM, CDR2 ANQGSEA, per germline. The CDR3 has 12 amino acids. The V end lost 5 bases, the J end lost 3 bases, and 10 bases lay between the germline ends. CDR3 residues: CSVWGGDTEAFF. The CDR3 nucleotides are TGCAGCGTTTGGGGGGGAGACACTGAAGCTTTCTTT.

The table lists this clonotype with many counts. V gene TRBV19 combines with J gene TRBJ1-5, with D unresolved. The germline CDR1 and CDR2 sequences are LNHDA and SQIVND (reference sequence). The CDR3 has 13 residues. V lost 3 bases and J lost 4, with 7 bases in between. The CDR3 bases are TGTGCCAGTAGTATCACCAGAAATCAGCCCCAGCATTTT. Translated: CASSITRNQPQHF.

The chain links TRBV9 to TRBJ1-5; D gene uncertain. The V end lost 4 bases, the J end lost 7 bases, and 12 bases lay between the germline ends. This CDR3 comprises 13 residues. Germline lookup yields CDR1 SGDLS and CDR2 YYNGEE. In DNA, the CDR3 is TGTGCCAGCAGCTACTCGCAGAAACAGCCCCAGCATTTT. Amino acid sequence: CASSYSQKQPQHF.

There are many counts of this clonotype. The chain recombines TRBV10-3 with TRBJ2-5; 8 positions agree with TRBD1. Germline V lookup: CDR1 ENHRY, CDR2 SYGVKD. V shed 6 bases, J shed 1 base, and the junction held 10 bases outside the gene matches. This CDR3 has 16 amino acids. The CDR3 sequence: CAISQDRARGQETQYF. The CDR3, as DNA: TGTGCCATCAGCCAGGACAGGGCCAGAGGCCAAGAGACCCAGTACTTC.

This clonotype was picked up many times. The rearrangement links TRBV29-1 to TRBJ2-5, with 10 bases lining up with TRBD2. V lost 4 bases, J lost 4 bases, and 3 bases stayed unmatched. This CDR3 is built from 13 residues. Germline assignment: CDR1 SQVTM and CDR2 ANQGSEA. In DNA form, the CDR3 reads TGCAGCGTTGCCAGCGGGGGGGGAGAGACCCAGTACTTC. Its protein is CSVASGGGETQYF.

V gene TRBV7-9 combines with J gene TRBJ2-7, with a weak D call TRBD2 (6 bases). Looked up from germline, CDR1 is SEHNR and CDR2 is FQNEAQ (reference sequence). Trimming left V 5 bases short and J 4 bases short, with 21 bases between. This CDR3 is 16 amino acids long. The CDR3 here is CASSGRGSGGWYEQYF. The CDR3 coding sequence is TGTGCCAGCAGCGGGCGTGGGTCCGGGGGTTGGTACGAGCAGTACTTC.

The chain carries TRBV29-1 and TRBJ1-2, with TRBD1 as a possible D gene (6 bases). V was cut by 6 bases and J by 7 bases, with 15 bases left in between. Germline CDR1 is SQVTM and CDR2 is ANQGSEA. The CDR3 has 12 amino acids. The CDR3 reads CSVGRTVRGYTF. In DNA, the CDR3 is TGCAGCGTCGGCCGGACAGTGCGTGGCTACACCTTC. Based on the CDR3 plus reference TRBV29-1 and TRBJ1-2, the full variable domain is SAVISQKPSRDICQRGTSLTIQCQVDSQVTMMFWYRQQPGQSLTLIATANQGSEATYESGFVIDKFPISRPNLTFSTLTVSNMSPEDSSIYLCSVGRTVRGYTFGSGTRLTVV.

This clonotype was counted many times. The rearrangement uses TRBV20-1 and TRBJ1-3; no firm D call. The V end lost 7 bases, the J end lost 6 bases, and 22 bases lay between the germline ends. The germline gives CDR1 DFQATT, CDR2 SNEGSKA (reference sequence). The CDR3 length is 15 residues. CDR3 in amino acids: CSVSLQAFAENTIYF. The CDR3 bases are TGCAGTGTGTCCCTTCAGGCCTTCGCGGAAAACACCATATATTTT.

Worth noting for this clonotype: This clone may be a read error of a much larger clone one base away. Written as DNA, the CDR3 is TGTGCCAGCACCTTTACAGGGGGCATCAGCGATCAGCCCCAGCATTTT. It is translated as CASTFTGGISDQPQHF. This sequence joins TRBV10-3 and TRBJ1-5, with 9 bases matching TRBD1. Germline V lookup: CDR1 ENHRY, CDR2 SYGVKD. This CDR3 is 16 amino acids long. With V trimmed by 10 bases and J by 5 bases, 15 bases remained unmatched.

This chain links TRBV7-8 with TRBJ1-1, with 10 bases identical to TRBD1. CDR1 SGHVS and CDR2 FQNEAQ come from the germline V gene. V lost 6 bases to trimming and J lost 7 bases; unmatched junction nucleotides: 8. The CDR3 length is 14 residues. The CDR3 reads CASSHRDRGNEAFF. The CDR3 coding sequence is TGTGCCAGCAGTCATAGGGACAGGGGTAATGAAGCTTTCTTT.

Of note for this clonotype: This clone may be a read error of a much larger clone one base away. The chain combines TRBV5-1 with TRBJ2-7; TRBD1 is a possible D gene (6 bases). CDR3 length equals 15 residues. The germline gives CDR1 SGHRS, CDR2 YFSETQ. CDR3 DNA sequence: TGCGCCAGCAGCTCGACAGGTGTCGGATCCTACGGGCAGTACTTC. Translating gives CASSSTGVGSYGQYF.

This clonotype has a count of ten or more. V usage is TRBV20-1 and J usage is TRBJ1-4; no clear D. Trimming shortened V by 0 bases and J by 5 bases, and 7 bases separated the two germline ends. There are 13 residues in the CDR3. Germline V lookup: CDR1 DFQATT, CDR2 SNEGSKA (reference sequence). The CDR3 region has the DNA TGCAGTGCTAGAGATTTCTCCAATGAAAAACTGTTTTTT. Protein product: CSARDFSNEKLFF.

V usage is TRBV7-2 and J usage is TRBJ2-7; TRBD2 matches 11 bases. The V gene's germline CDR1 is SGHTA and CDR2 FQGNSA. CDR3 size: 15 residues. The trim removed 1 base at V and 7 bases at J, leaving 6 bases unmatched. The CDR3 DNA follows: TGTGCCAGCAGCTTAGTGCGACTAGCGGGAATAGAGCAGTACTTC. Residues: CASSLVRLAGIEQYF.

This clonotype has ten or more counts. The rearrangement links TRBV6-6 to TRBJ1-2, with D unclear. This CDR3 spans 13 amino acids. V was shortened by 4 bases and J by 4 bases, with 10 bases between the two germline ends. Germline V gives CDR1 MNHNY, CDR2 SVGAGI (reference sequence). The CDR3 nucleotides read TGTGCCAGCAGTTCAACAGTTTTCTATGGCTACACCTTC. Translated, it gives CASSSTVFYGYTF.

The gene calls are TRBV7-9 and TRBJ1-4; D is possibly TRBD1 (5 bases). CDR3 size: 14 residues. Trimming took 1 base from V and 8 from J, leaving 11 bases between them. The V gene's germline CDR1 is SEHNR and CDR2 FQNEAQ (reference sequence). DNA for the CDR3: TGTGCCAGCAGCTTAGAGGCAGGGAAGGAAAAACTGTTTTTT. The encoded protein is CASSLEAGKEKLFF.

J is TRBJ2-5 and V is TRBV15; 7 nucleotides align to TRBD2. Trimming at V came to 1 base and at J to 5 bases, leaving 13 bases not matched to a gene. The CDR3 runs 17 residues. Germline CDR1 and CDR2: LNHNV and YYDKDF (reference sequence). CDR3: CATSRVGDGRSKETQYF. The CDR3 region has the DNA TGTGCCACCAGCAGAGTGGGCGACGGGAGGTCCAAGGAGACCCAGTACTTC.

The rearrangement uses TRBV7-9 and TRBJ2-5, with 9 nucleotides matching TRBD2. J lost 4 bases, V lost 5 bases, and 8 bases had no gene match. Germline V gene lookup returns CDR1 SEHNR and CDR2 FQNEAQ (reference sequence). The CDR3 has 15 residues. CDR3 nucleotide sequence: TGTGCCAGCAGCCAAGAGGCGGGAGGGCCAGAGACCCAGTACTTC. It is translated as CASSQEAGGPETQYF.

This chain joins TRBV29-1 and TRBJ1-1; 7 bases are shared with TRBD1. J was trimmed by 3 bases and V by 6 bases; bases with no gene match: 10. CDR3 length: 14 amino acids. Looked up from germline, CDR1 is SQVTM and CDR2 is ANQGSEA. CDR3 loop: CSVPRTGEYTEAFF. In nucleotides, the CDR3 is TGCAGCGTGCCCCGGACAGGCGAATACACTGAAGCTTTCTTT.

This clonotype was observed a handful of times. The chain is built from TRBV30 and TRBJ1-5; D is uncertain. The V end lost 0 bases, the J end lost 1 base, and 10 bases lay between the germline ends. The CDR3 covers 15 residues. Per germline, CDR1 GTSNPN and CDR2 SVGIG (reference sequence). The CDR3 DNA reads as TGTGCCTGGAGTGTGGGTGTTAACAGCAATCAGCCCCAGCATTTT. Its translation: CAWSVGVNSNQPQHF.

J is TRBJ2-7 and V is TRBV10-3, with 7 bases identical to TRBD1. The J segment lost 5 bases and the V segment lost 8 bases, leaving 9 bases of the junction unmatched. This CDR3 spans 13 amino acids. From germline, CDR1 is ENHRY and CDR2 SYGVKD. CDR3 in amino acids: CAIREQGQDEQYF. CDR3 DNA sequence: TGTGCCATCCGGGAACAGGGGCAGGACGAGCAGTACTTC.